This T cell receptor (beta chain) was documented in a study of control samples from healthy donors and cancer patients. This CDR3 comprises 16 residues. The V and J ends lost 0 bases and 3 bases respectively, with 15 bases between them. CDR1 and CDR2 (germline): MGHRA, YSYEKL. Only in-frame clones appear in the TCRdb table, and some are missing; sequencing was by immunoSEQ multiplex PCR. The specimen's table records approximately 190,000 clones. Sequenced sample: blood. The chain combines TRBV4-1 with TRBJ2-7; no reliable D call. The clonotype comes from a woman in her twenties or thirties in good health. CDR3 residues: CASSQEPEPVYYEQYF. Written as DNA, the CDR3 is TGCGCCAGCAGCCAAGAACCCGAGCCAGTTTACTACGAGCAGTACTTC.